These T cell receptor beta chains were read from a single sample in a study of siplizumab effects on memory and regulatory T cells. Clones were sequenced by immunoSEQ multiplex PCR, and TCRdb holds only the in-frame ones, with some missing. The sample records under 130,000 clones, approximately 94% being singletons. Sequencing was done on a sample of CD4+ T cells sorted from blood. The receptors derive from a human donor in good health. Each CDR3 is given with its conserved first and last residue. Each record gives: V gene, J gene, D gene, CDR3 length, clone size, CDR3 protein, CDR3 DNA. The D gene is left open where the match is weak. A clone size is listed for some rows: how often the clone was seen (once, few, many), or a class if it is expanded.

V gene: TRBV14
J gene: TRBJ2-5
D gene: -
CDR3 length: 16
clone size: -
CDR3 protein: CASSHRIGRTQETQYF
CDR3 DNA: TGTGCCAGCAGCCACCGAATCGGGAGAACTCAAGAGACCCAGTACTTC

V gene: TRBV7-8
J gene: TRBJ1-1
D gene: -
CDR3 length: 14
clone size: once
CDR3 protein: CASSLAGGNTEAFF
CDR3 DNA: TGTGCCAGCAGCTTAGCAGGGGGGAACACTGAAGCTTTCTTT

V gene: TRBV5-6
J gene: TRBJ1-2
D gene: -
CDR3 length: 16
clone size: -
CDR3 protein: CASSLSVNPGGYGYTF
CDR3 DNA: TGTGCCAGCAGCTTGAGCGTAAACCCGGGGGGCTATGGCTACACCTTC

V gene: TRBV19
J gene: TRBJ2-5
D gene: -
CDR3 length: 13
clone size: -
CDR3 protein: CASAWTAKETQYF
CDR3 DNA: TGTGCCAGCGCATGGACAGCGAAAGAGACCCAGTACTTC

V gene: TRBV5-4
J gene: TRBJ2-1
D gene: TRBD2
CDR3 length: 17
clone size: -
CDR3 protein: CASSLGGGLAGANEQFF
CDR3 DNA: TGTGCCAGCAGCTTGGGTGGGGGACTAGCGGGAGCCAATGAGCAGTTCTTC

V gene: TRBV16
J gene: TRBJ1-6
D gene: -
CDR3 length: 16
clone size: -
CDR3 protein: CASSLTGKPYNSPLHF
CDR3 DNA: TGTGCCAGCAGCCTTACAGGGAAACCCTATAATTCACCCCTCCACTTT

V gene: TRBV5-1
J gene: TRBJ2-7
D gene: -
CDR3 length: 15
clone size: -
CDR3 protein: CASSLALRGPSEQYF
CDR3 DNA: TGCGCCAGCAGCTTGGCTCTGCGGGGACCGAGTGAGCAGTACTTC

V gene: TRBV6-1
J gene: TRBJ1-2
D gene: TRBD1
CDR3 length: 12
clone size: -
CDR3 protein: CAFRDRVWGYTF
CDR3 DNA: TGTGCCTTCAGGGACAGGGTGTGGGGCTACACCTTC

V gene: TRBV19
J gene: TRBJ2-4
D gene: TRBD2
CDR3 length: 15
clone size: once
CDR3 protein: CASSTQRDGGNIQYF
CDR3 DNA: TGTGCCAGTAGTACCCAGCGGGACGGGGGGAACATTCAGTACTTC

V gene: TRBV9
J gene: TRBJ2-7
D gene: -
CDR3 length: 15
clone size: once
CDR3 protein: CASSPAPRALYEQYF
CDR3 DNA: TGTGCCAGCAGCCCAGCGCCCCGGGCCCTCTACGAGCAGTACTTC

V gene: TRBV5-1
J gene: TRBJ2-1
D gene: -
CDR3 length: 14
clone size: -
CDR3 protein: CASSLERAGNEQFF
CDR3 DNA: TGCGCCAGCAGCTTGGAAAGGGCCGGGAATGAGCAGTTCTTC

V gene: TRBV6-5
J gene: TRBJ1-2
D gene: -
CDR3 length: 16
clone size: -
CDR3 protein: CASSYRGTGSNYGYTF
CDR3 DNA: TGTGCCAGCAGTTACAGGGGCACAGGGTCTAACTATGGCTACACCTTC

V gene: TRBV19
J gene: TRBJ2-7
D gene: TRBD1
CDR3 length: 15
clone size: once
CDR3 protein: CASSQQGQGSYEQYF
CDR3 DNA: TGTGCCAGTAGCCAGCAGGGACAGGGGTCCTACGAGCAGTACTTC

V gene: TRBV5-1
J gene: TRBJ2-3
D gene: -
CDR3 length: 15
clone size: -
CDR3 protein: CASQEGAKEGDTQYF
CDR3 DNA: TGCGCCAGCCAGGAGGGGGCAAAGGAAGGAGATACGCAGTATTTT

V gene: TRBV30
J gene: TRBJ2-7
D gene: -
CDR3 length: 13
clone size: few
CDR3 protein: CAWSVSSIYEQYF
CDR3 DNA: TGTGCCTGGAGTGTAAGCAGCATCTACGAGCAGTACTTC

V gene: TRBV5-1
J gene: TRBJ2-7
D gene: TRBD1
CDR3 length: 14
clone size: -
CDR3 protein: CASSSDRGPHEQYF
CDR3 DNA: TGCGCCAGCAGCTCGGACAGGGGTCCTCACGAGCAGTACTTC

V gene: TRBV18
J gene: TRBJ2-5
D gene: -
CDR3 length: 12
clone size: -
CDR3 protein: CASSPMEETQYF
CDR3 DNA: TGTGCCAGCTCACCAATGGAAGAGACCCAGTACTTC

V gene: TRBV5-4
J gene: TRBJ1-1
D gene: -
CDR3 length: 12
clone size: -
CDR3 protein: CASSLGRVEAFF
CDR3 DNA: TGTGCCAGCAGCTTAGGAAGGGTTGAAGCTTTCTTT

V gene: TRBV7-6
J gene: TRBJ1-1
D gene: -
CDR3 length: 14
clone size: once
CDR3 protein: CARVGGQEDTEAFF
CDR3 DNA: TGTGCCAGAGTCGGGGGACAAGAGGACACTGAAGCTTTCTTT

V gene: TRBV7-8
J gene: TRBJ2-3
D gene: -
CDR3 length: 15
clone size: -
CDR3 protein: CATDDLSVNTDTQYF
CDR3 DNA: TGTGCCACGGACGATCTGTCGGTGAACACAGATACGCAGTATTTT

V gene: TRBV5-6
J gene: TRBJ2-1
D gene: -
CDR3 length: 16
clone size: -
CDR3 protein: CASREWGLSSYNEQFF
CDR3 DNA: TGTGCCAGCAGGGAATGGGGACTGAGCTCCTACAATGAGCAGTTCTTC

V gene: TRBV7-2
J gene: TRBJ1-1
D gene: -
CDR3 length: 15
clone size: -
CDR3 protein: CASSNVLQTNTEAFF
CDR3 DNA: TGTGCCAGCAGCAACGTGCTACAGACGAACACTGAAGCTTTCTTT

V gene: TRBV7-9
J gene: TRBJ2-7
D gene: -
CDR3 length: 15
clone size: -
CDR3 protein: CASSRFLDSIYEQYF
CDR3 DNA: TGTGCCAGCAGCCGCTTTCTGGACAGCATCTACGAGCAGTACTTC

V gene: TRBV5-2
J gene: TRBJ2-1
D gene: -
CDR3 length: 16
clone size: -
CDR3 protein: CASSQDGGGASYEQFF
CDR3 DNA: TGTGCCAGCAGCCAAGATGGCGGGGGGGCCTCGTATGAGCAGTTCTTC

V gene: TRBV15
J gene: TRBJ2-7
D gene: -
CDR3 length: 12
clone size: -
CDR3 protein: CATSRDFFEQYF
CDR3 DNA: TGTGCCACCAGCAGAGACTTTTTCGAGCAGTACTTC

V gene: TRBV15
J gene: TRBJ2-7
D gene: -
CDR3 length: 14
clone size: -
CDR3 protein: CATSRGRFSNEQYF
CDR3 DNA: TGTGCCACCAGCAGAGGCAGGTTCTCCAACGAGCAGTACTTC

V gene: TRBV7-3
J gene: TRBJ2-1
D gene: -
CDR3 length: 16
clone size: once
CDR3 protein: CASSLRGRGAYNEQFF
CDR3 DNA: TGTGCCAGCAGCTTAAGAGGCAGGGGTGCCTACAATGAGCAGTTCTTC

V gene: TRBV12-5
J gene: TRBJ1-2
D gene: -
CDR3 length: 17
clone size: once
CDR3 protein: CASGLVVSGMGLGGYTF
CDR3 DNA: TGTGCTAGTGGTTTGGTAGTGTCTGGGATGGGGCTCGGTGGCTACACCTTC

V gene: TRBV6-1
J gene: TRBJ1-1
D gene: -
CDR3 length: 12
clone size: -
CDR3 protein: CASSSGRTEAFF
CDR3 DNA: TGTGCCAGCAGTTCGGGTCGGACTGAAGCTTTCTTT

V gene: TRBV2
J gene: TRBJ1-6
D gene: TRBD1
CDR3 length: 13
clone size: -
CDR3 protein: CASSQGDNSPLHF
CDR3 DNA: TGTGCCAGCAGTCAGGGGGATAATTCACCCCTCCACTTT

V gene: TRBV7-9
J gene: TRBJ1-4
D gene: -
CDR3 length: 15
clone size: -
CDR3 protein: CASSLAMGGNEKLFF
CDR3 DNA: TGTGCCAGCAGCTTAGCCATGGGAGGGAATGAAAAACTGTTTTTT

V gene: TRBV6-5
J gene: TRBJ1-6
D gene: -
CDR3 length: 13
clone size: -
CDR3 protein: CASSYFGGSPLHF
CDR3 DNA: TGTGCCAGCAGTTACTTCGGGGGATCACCCCTCCACTTT

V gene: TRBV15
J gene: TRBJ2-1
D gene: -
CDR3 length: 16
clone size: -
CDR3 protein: CATYRLASSSYNEQFF
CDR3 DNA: TGTGCCACCTATCGGCTAGCCTCGAGCTCCTACAATGAGCAGTTCTTC

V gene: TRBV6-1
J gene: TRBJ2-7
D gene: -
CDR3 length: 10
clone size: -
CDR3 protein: CATTTYEQYF
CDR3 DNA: TGTGCCACAACTACCTACGAGCAGTACTTC

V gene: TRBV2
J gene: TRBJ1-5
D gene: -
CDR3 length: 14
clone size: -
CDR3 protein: CASRGPRYNQPQHF
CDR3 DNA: TGTGCCAGCAGGGGACCGAGATACAATCAGCCCCAGCATTTT

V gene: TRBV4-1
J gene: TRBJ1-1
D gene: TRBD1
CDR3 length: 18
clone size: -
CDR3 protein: CASSQGIARGLRNTEAFF
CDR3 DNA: TGCGCCAGCAGCCAAGGAATCGCCAGGGGGCTCAGGAACACTGAAGCTTTCTTT

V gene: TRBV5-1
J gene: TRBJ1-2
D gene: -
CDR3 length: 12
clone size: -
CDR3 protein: CASSLGFYGYTF
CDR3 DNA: TGCGCCAGCAGCTTGGGGTTCTATGGCTACACCTTC

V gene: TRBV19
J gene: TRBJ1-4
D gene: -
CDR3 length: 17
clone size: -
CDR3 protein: CASSSAGWDATNEKLFF
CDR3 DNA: TGTGCCAGTAGTAGCGCAGGGTGGGATGCAACTAATGAAAAACTGTTTTTT

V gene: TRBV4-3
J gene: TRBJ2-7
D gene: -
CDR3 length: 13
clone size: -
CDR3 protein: CASSQDRLYEQYF
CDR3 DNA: TGCGCCAGCAGCCAAGACAGGCTCTACGAGCAGTACTTC